The rows below give T cell receptor beta chains drawn from one sample of a study of T cells in Graves' hyperthyroidism and ophthalmopathy. TCRdb re-analysed the multiplex PCR reads in MiXCR, keeping a single row per CDR3 protein. The data show over 250,000 distinct CDR3 sequences, about 25% seen once. Sequencing input: blood. The source is a middle-aged man with Graves' hyperthyroidism that later progressed to Graves' ophthalmopathy. The CDR3 runs from the conserved cysteine through the conserved F or W. A D gene is named only where the DNA matches it firmly. Clone size is given for some rows only: seen once, a few or many times, or a class if the clone is expanded.

d_gene: NA
abundance: NA
v_gene: TRBV28
j_gene: TRBJ2-7
CDR3aa: CASSSPPAHYEQYF
CDR3nt: TGTGCCAGCAGTTCCCCCCCAGCACACTACGAGCAGTACTTC

d_gene: NA
abundance: many
v_gene: TRBV12-3/TRBV12-4
j_gene: TRBJ2-2
CDR3aa: CASSGLVTTRRDTGELFF
CDR3nt: TGTGCCAGTTCCGGGTTAGTGACTACCCGAAGAGACACCGGGGAGCTGTTTTTT

d_gene: NA
abundance: many
v_gene: TRBV29-1
j_gene: TRBJ2-7
CDR3aa: CSVVGSGPYEQYF
CDR3nt: TGCAGCGTTGTTGGATCCGGGCCCTACGAGCAGTACTTC

d_gene: NA
abundance: many
v_gene: TRBV6-5
j_gene: TRBJ1-5
CDR3aa: CASSTHVSNQPQHF
CDR3nt: TGTGCCAGCAGTACCCATGTTAGCAATCAGCCCCAGCATTTT

d_gene: NA
abundance: many
v_gene: TRBV19
j_gene: TRBJ1-5
CDR3aa: CASSRRGFDQPQHF
CDR3nt: TGTGCCAGTAGTCGGCGGGGGTTTGATCAGCCCCAGCATTTT

d_gene: NA
abundance: many
v_gene: TRBV24-1
j_gene: TRBJ1-2
CDR3aa: CATRDTPDRGQNYGYTF
CDR3nt: TGTGCCACCAGAGACACCCCCGACAGAGGGCAGAACTATGGCTACACCTTC

d_gene: NA
abundance: NA
v_gene: TRBV6-5
j_gene: TRBJ2-5
CDR3aa: CASSSRRDFDAQETQYF
CDR3nt: TGTGCCAGCAGTTCCAGACGGGACTTCGATGCCCAAGAGACCCAGTACTTC

d_gene: TRBD2
abundance: many
v_gene: TRBV20-1
j_gene: TRBJ2-7
CDR3aa: CSASTGRPFHEQYF
CDR3nt: TGCAGTGCTAGTACCGGGAGGCCATTCCACGAGCAGTACTTC

d_gene: NA
abundance: NA
v_gene: TRBV11-2
j_gene: TRBJ1-5
CDR3aa: CASSLLRDSPIQWPQHF
CDR3nt: TGTGCCAGCAGCTTACTCCGGGACTCCCCGATCCAATGGCCCCAGCATTTT

d_gene: TRBD2
abundance: many
v_gene: TRBV7-6
j_gene: TRBJ2-2
CDR3aa: CASSETGTRFIGELFF
CDR3nt: TGTGCCAGCAGCGAGACCGGGACTAGGTTCATCGGGGAGCTGTTTTTT

d_gene: NA
abundance: NA
v_gene: TRBV6-2/TRBV6-3
j_gene: TRBJ1-5
CDR3aa: CASSYGGRTQPQHF
CDR3nt: TGTGCCAGCAGTTACGGTGGGAGAACTCAGCCCCAGCATTTT